The T cell receptor (beta chain) described here comes from a study of T cells in Graves' hyperthyroidism and ophthalmopathy. Preceding any ophthalmopathy symptoms, the blood sample dates from first hyperthyroidism diagnosis. This clonotype was seen repeatedly, ten times or more. From RNA transcripts, TCR beta CDR3 regions were amplified. The TCR CDR3 first-round RT-PCR relied on the HTBI primer set. TCRdb re-called the multiplex PCR reads with MiXCR, one entry per CDR3 protein. The data hold 250,000 to 300,000 distinct CDR3 sequences, with about 16% observed a single time. With 7 bases removed from V and 1 base from J, the gap between germline ends came to 13 bases. The CDR3 totals 14 residues. Germline-derived CDR1 and CDR2 are MNHEY and SMNVEV (reference sequence).

The chain is built from TRBV27 and TRBJ1-1; possibly TRBD1 for D (6 bases). This clonotype originated in a woman aged 45-65 years with Graves' hyperthyroidism that later progressed to Graves' ophthalmopathy. The sample was blood. The CDR3 DNA follows: TGTGCCAGCATAGACGGACAGACGAACACTGAAGCTTTCTTT. Translation gives CASIDGQTNTEAFF.